This T cell receptor beta chain was recovered during a study of T cell changes during pregnancy in multiple sclerosis. Clones were sequenced by immunoSEQ multiplex PCR, and TCRdb holds only the in-frame ones, with some missing. The repertoire holds over 25,000 clones, with about 90% as singletons. Germline CDR1 and CDR2: LNHDA and SQIVND (reference sequence). V lost 6 bases, J lost 3 bases, and 4 bases stayed unmatched. The CDR3 length is 14 residues. The TCR was taken from a female donor with multiple sclerosis, enrolled in a pregnancy study. The chain joins TRBV19 to TRBJ1-5, with 8 bases identical to TRBD1. The sequences come from CD8+ T cells from peripheral blood mononuclear cells, collected before pregnancy. The CDR3 spells CASSWTGINQPQHF. The CDR3, as DNA: TGTGCCAGTAGCTGGACAGGGATCAATCAGCCCCAGCATTTT. Looking up the rest from reference TRBV19 and TRBJ1-5 gives the full variable domain: DGGITQSPKYLFRKEGQNVTLSCEQNLNHDAMYWYRQDPGQGLRLIYYSQIVNDFQKGDIAEGYSVSREKKESFPLTVTSAQKNPTAFYLCASSWTGINQPQHFGDGTRLSIL.